This paragraph reports one T cell receptor beta chain. This sample is drawn from a study of blood T cell repertoires in COVID-19. Study-level information: Collection of acute and convalescent COVID-19 samples took place in the United States, Italy and Spain. The cDNA or gDNA used as material had been derived from T cells, B-cell-depleted T cells, or PBMCs.

Original handling: Researchers report that nucleated cell counts were estimated from reference gene primer amplification. The method was immunoSEQ multiplex PCR; TCRdb's version includes in-frame clones alone and lacks a portion of them. The D gene and trimming were derived from the DNA, and the V and J assignments and clone size from that table. Altogether 97,000 or so clones are present, 75% to 90% being singletons, with the ten largest covering roughly 4.1%. The germline gives CDR1 MNHEY, CDR2 SMNVEV (reference sequence). V shed 6 bases and J shed 6 bases, with 14 bases lying between them. The CDR3 sequence is 14 residues long.

Source material: peripheral blood. J is TRBJ2-2 and V is TRBV27, with D possibly TRBD1 on 5 matching bases. This receptor was obtained from a human donor in a cohort sampled during active COVID-19. CDR3 region: CASRQAGSAGELFF. The CDR3 nucleotides read TGTGCCAGCAGGCAAGCAGGGTCCGCCGGGGAGCTGTTTTTT.